This T cell receptor (beta chain) originates from a study of blood T cell repertoires in COVID-19. On the study more broadly: COVID-19 samples, acute and convalescent, were from the United States, Italy and Spain.

Sequenced by immunoSEQ multiplex PCR; TCRdb stores in-frame clones only, minus some. The sample includes some 340,000 clones, more than 70% of them seen just once. The study recruited people aged roughly 18 to 95 years across about 25 US areas. Participants reported their clinical history, and cohort assignment relied on those reports. Cohort 3 donors were reported recovered after two negative PCRs, clearance, or symptom resolution. This sequence originates from a woman in her 30s who had recovered from COVID-19. Input material: PBMCs or T cells enriched from blood (not recorded which).

Written as DNA, the CDR3 is TGTGCCAGCAGCACCGACAGCCGCTCGACTCCCTTAGCCAAAAACATTCAGTACTTC. This translates into CASSTDSRSTPLAKNIQYF. The chain has TRBV5-5 and TRBJ2-4; possible D gene TRBD1, 5 bases. CDR1 is SGHKS, CDR2 YYEKEE, per germline (reference sequence). The V end was cut by 4 bases, the J end by 0 bases, with 23 bases between. The CDR3 consists of 19 residues.